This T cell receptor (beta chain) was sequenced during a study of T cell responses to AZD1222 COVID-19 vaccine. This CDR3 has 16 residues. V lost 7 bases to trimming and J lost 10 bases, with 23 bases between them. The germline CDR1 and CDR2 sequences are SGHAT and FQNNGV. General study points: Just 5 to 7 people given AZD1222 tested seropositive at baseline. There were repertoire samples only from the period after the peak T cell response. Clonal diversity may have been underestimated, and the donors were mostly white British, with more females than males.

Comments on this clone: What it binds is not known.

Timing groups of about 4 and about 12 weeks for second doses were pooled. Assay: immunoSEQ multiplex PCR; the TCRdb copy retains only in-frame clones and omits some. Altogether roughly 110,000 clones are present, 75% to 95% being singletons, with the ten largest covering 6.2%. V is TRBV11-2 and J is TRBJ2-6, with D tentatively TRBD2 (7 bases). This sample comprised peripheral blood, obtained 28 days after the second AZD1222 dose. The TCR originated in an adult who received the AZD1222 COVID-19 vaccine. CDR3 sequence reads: CASTPELVGGGNVLTF. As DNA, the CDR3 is TGTGCCAGCACCCCCGAGTTAGTAGGGGGGGGTAACGTCCTGACTTTC. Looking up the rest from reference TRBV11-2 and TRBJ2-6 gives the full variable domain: EAGVAQSPRYKIIEKRQSVAFWCNPISGHATLYWYQQILGQGPKLLIQFQNNGVVDDSQLPKDRFSAERLKGVDSTLKIQPAKLEDSAVYLCASTPELVGGGNVLTFGAGSRLTVL.